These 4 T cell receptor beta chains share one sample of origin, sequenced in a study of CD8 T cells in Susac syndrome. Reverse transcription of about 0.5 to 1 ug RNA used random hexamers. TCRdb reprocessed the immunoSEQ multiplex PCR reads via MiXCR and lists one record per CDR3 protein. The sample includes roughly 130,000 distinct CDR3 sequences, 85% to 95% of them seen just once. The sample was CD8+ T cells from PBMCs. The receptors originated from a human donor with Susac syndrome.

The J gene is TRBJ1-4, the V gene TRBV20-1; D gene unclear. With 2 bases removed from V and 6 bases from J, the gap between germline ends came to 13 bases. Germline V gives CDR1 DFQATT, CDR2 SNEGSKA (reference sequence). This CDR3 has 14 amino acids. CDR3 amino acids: CSARPTGGDEKLFF. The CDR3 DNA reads TGCAGTGCTAGACCCACCGGTGGGGATGAAAAACTGTTTTTT.

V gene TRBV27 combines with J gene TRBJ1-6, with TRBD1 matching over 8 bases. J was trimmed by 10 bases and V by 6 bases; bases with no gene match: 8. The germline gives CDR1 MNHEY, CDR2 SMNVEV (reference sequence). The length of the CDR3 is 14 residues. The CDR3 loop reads CASSLTGVGSPLHF. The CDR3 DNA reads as TGTGCCAGCAGCCTGACAGGGGTTGGGTCACCCCTCCACTTT.

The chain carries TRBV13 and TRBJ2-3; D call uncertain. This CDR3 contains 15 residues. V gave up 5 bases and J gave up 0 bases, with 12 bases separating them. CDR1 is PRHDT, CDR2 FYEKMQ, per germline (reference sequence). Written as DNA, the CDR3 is TGTGCCAGCAGCACCGGTGTGGGAAGCACAGATACGCAGTATTTT. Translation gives CASSTGVGSTDTQYF.

CDR3 DNA: TGTGCCAGCAGCTTGAGTCTAGCGGGGGAGAATGAGCAGTTCTTC. Amino acids: CASSLSLAGENEQFF. The V call is TRBV7-9, the J call TRBJ2-1; TRBD2 aligns across 10 bases. The V gene end was trimmed by 3 bases and the J gene end by 7 bases; junction bases not matched to a gene: 6. Germline CDR1 reads SEHNR; CDR2 reads FQNEAQ (reference sequence). The CDR3 is made up of 15 amino acids.